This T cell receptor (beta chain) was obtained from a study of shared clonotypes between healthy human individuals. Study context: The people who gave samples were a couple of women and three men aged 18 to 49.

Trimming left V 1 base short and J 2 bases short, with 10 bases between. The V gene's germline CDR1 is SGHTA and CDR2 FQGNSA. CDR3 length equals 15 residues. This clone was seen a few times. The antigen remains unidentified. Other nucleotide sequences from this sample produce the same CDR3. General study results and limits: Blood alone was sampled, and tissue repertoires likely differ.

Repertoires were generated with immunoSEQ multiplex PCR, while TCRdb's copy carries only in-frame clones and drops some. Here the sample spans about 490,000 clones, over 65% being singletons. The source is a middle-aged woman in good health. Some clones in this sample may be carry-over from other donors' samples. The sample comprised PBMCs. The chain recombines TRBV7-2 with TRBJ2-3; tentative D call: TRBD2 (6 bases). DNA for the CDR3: TGTGCCAGCAGCTTAGACGGGCGGGACACAGATACGCAGTATTTT. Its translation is CASSLDGRDTDTQYF.